A single sample is the source of the 4 T cell receptor beta chains below, sequenced in a study of blood T cells in healthy people across ages. Combining a sample-barcoded 5' primer with a J-beta primer mix, a second PCR ran for about 7 to 11 cycles. TCRdb independently ran MiXCR on the 5' RACE reads; one entry per CDR3 protein. Seen here are more than 800,000 distinct CDR3 sequences, 29% observed once, and the top ten hold 15% to 20%. Sequenced material: blood. These receptors were obtained from an elderly woman in good health.

In this sample, this clonotype turned up many times. This chain joins TRBV6-2 or TRBV6-3 and TRBJ1-1; D unclear. V dropped 8 bases and J dropped 1 base, with 11 bases sitting between them. Germline CDR1 reads MNHEY; CDR2 reads SVGEGT. The CDR3 runs to 13 residues. CDR3 region: CASGDPPNTEAFF. The CDR3 DNA reads as TGTGCCAGCGGAGACCCACCGAACACTGAAGCTTTCTTT.

The chain employs TRBV20-1 and TRBJ2-2, with 14 bases matching TRBD2. Germline V gene data show CDR1 as DFQATT and CDR2 as SNEGSKA (reference sequence). V shed 3 bases, J shed 0 bases, and the junction held 6 bases outside the gene matches. CDR3 length: 18 residues. The CDR3 here is CSARPRLAGGTNTGELFF. CDR3 bases: TGCAGTGCTAGGCCACGACTAGCGGGGGGGACGAACACCGGGGAGCTGTTTTTT.

This clonotype was counted at least ten times. The chain employs TRBV20-1 and TRBJ2-3; TRBD2 aligns across 13 bases. The junction had 6 bases not matched to a gene; V was cut back by 6 bases and J by 3 bases. The CDR3 spans 15 residues. Germline CDR1 is DFQATT and CDR2 is SNEGSKA (reference sequence). CDR3 region: CSATRTSGGTDTQYF. In nucleotides, the CDR3 is TGCAGTGCCACCCGGACTAGCGGGGGTACAGATACGCAGTATTTT.

With regard to this clonotype: This may be a read error: a much more frequent sequence differs by one nucleotide. V and J are TRBV29-1 and TRBJ2-5; weak D call: TRBD2 (6 bases). Germline V gene sequence: CDR1 SQVTM, CDR2 ANQGSEA. This CDR3 region has 14 residues. V shed 4 bases and J shed 11 bases, with 23 bases lying between them. The DNA of the CDR3 is TGCAGCGTTGCGGGTCGGAGGACGTCTCGGGAGCAGTACTTC. It translates to CSVAGRRTSREQYF. The variable domain in full, with the rest retrieved from reference TRBV29-1 and TRBJ2-5, is SAVISQKPSRDICQRGTSLTIQCQVDSQVTMMFWYRQQPGQSLTLIATANQGSEATYESGFVIDKFPISRPNLTFSTLTVSNMSPEDSSIYLCSVAGRRTSREQYFGPGTRLLVL.